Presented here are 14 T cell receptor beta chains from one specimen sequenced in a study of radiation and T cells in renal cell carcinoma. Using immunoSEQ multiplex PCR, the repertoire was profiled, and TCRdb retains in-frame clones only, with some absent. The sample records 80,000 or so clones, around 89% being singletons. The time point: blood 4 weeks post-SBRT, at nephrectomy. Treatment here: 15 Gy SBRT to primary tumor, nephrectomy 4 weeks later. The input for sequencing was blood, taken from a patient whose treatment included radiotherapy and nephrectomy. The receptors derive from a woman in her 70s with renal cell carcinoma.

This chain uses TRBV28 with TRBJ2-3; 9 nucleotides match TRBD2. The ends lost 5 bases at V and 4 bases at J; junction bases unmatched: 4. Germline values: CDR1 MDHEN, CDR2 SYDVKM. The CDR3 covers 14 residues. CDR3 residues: CASSLQRGADTQYF. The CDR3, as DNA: TGTGCCAGCAGTCTCCAGCGGGGGGCAGATACGCAGTATTTT. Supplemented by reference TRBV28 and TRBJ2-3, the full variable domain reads DVKVTQSSRYLVKRTGEKVFLECVQDMDHENMFWYRQDPGLGLRLIYFSYDVKMKEKGDIPEGYSVSREKKERFSLILESASTNQTSMYLCASSLQRGADTQYFGPGTRLTVL.

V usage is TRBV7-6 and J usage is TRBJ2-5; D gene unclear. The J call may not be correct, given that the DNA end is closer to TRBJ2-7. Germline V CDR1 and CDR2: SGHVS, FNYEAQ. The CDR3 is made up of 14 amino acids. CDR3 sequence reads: CASSLARGSNEQYF. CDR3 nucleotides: TGTGCCAGCAGCTTAGCGCGAGGATCCAACGAGCAGTACTTC.

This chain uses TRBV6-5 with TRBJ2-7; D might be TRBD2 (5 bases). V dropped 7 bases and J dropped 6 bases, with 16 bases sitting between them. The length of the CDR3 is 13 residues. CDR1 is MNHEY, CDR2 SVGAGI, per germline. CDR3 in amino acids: CASKRRVTGEQYF. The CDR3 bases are TGTGCCAGCAAAAGGCGGGTAACGGGCGAGCAGTACTTC.

CDR3 sequence: CASSRGQGYTGELFF. The CDR3 coding sequence is TGTGCCAGTAGTAGGGGACAGGGATACACCGGGGAGCTGTTTTTT. The chain uses TRBV19 and TRBJ2-2, with 9 bases identical to TRBD1. V lost 4 bases and J lost 3; bases outside the gene matches: 3. This CDR3 comprises 15 residues. Germline loops: CDR1 LNHDA, CDR2 SQIVND (reference sequence).

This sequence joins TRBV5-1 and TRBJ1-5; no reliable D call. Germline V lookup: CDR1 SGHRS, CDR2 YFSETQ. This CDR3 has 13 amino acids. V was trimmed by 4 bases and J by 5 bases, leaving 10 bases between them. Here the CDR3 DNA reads TGCGCCAGCAGCCTCAACACGGATCAGCCCCAGCATTTT. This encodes CASSLNTDQPQHF.

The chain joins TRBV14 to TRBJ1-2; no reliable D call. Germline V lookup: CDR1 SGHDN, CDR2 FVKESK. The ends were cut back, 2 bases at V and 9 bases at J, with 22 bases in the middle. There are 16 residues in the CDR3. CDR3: CASSQRPQVPISSYTF. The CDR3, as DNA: TGTGCCAGCAGCCAAAGACCGCAGGTCCCCATCTCCAGCTACACCTTC.

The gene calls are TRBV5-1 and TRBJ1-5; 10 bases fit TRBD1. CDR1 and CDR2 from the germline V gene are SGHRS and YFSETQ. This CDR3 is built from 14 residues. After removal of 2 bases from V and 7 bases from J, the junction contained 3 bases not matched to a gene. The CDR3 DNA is TGCGCCAGCAGCTTAGGGACAGGGGACCAGCCCCAGCATTTT. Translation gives CASSLGTGDQPQHF.

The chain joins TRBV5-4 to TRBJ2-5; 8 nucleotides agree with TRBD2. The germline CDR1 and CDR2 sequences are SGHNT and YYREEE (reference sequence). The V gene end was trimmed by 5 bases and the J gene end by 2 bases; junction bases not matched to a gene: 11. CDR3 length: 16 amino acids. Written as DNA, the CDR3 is TGTGCCAGCAGGGGTTCGGGGCGGGGGGTGCAAGAGACCCAGTACTTC. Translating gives CASRGSGRGVQETQYF.

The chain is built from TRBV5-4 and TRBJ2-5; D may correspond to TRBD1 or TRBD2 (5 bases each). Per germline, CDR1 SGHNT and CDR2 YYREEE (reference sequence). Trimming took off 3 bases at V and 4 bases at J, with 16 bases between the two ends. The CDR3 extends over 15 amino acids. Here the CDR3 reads CASSSRDRFGETQYF. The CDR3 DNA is TGTGCCAGCAGCTCTCGGGACCGCTTCGGAGAGACCCAGTACTTC.

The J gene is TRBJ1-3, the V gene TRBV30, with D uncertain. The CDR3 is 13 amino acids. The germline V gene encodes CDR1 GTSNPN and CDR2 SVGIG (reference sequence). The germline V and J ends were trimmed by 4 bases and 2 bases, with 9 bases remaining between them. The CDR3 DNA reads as TGTGCCTGGACTACCTCCCCTGGAAACACCATATATTTT. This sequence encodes CAWTTSPGNTIYF.

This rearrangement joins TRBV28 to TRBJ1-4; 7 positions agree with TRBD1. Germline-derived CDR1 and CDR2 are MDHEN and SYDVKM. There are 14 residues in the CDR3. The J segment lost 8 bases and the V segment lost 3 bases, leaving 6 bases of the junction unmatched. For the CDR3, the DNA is TGTGCCAGCAGTTTCCGGACAGGCGGGGAAAAACTGTTTTTT. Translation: CASSFRTGGEKLFF.

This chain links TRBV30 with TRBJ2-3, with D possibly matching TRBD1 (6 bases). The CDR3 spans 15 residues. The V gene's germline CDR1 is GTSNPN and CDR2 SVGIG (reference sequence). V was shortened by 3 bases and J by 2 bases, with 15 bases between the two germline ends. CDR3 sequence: CAWSRAGDNTDTQYF. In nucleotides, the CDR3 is TGTGCCTGGAGCCGAGCAGGGGACAACACAGATACGCAGTATTTT.

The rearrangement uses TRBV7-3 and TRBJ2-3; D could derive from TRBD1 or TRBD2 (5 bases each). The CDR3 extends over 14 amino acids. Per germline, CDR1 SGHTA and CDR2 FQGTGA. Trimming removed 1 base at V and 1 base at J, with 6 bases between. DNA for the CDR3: TGTGCCAGCAGCTTAATGGGGGGCACAGATACGCAGTATTTT. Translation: CASSLMGGTDTQYF.

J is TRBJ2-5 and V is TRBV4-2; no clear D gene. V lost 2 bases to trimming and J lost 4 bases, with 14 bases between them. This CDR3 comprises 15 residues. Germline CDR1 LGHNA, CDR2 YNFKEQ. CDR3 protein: CASSQWARAPETQYF. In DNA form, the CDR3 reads TGTGCCAGCAGCCAATGGGCTAGGGCCCCAGAGACCCAGTACTTC.